Listed below are T cell receptor beta chains from one sample, sequenced in a study of blood T cell repertoires in COVID-19. Repertoires were generated with immunoSEQ multiplex PCR, while TCRdb's copy carries only in-frame clones and drops some. The table has 650,000 to 800,000 clones, about 90% seen once. Sequencing used peripheral blood. The source of these receptors is a woman aged 18-29 years with acute or convalescent COVID-19. Each CDR3 is given with its conserved first and last residue. D genes are given only for firm matches.

j_call d_call v_call cdr3_aa
TRBJ1-2 NA TRBV9 CASSAQDYGYTF
TRBJ2-7 TRBD1 TRBV19 CATARGQGAPYEQYF
TRBJ2-7 TRBD2 TRBV13 CASSFHSGGAYEQYF
TRBJ2-5 NA TRBV6-5 CASSPTGPRETQYF
TRBJ1-2 NA TRBV27 CASKSPGARYGYTF
TRBJ1-1 NA TRBV15 CATSRAGAKGTEAFF
TRBJ2-3 TRBD2 TRBV5-4 CASSSLAGARTDTQYF
TRBJ2-7 TRBD1 TRBV6-5 CASRSRTGSSYEQYF
TRBJ1-6 NA TRBV19 CASSIPARGNSPLHF
TRBJ1-2 TRBD1 TRBV4-3 CASSQRTGVVDGYTF
TRBJ2-7 TRBD2 TRBV10-2 CASREGPYEQYF
TRBJ1-2 NA TRBV28 CASSLLQGMAYGYTF
TRBJ2-2 TRBD2 TRBV6-2/TRBV6-3 CASSPVAGVTGELFF
TRBJ2-7 NA TRBV6-2/TRBV6-3 CASSYGGRASGLYEQYF
TRBJ1-2 TRBD1 TRBV27 CASSFTGGTYGYTF
TRBJ1-6 NA TRBV2 CASSSDSPYNSPLHF
TRBJ1-2 NA TRBV9 CASSSQDSYGYTF
TRBJ2-3 NA TRBV7-9 CASSVGGPDTQYF
TRBJ1-5 NA TRBV1 CTSSDTDSYSNQPQHF
TRBJ2-2 NA TRBV28 CASLTGNTGELFF
TRBJ1-5 TRBD1 TRBV30 CAWATGGGQPQHF
TRBJ1-2 NA TRBV6-1 CASSEHSESGYTF
TRBJ2-3 NA TRBV5-1 CASSLSRGSDTQYF
TRBJ1-2 NA TRBV6-6 CASSYSISGLDGYTF
TRBJ2-1 NA TRBV4-3 CASSPSAGATYNEQFF
TRBJ2-7 NA TRBV3-1/TRBV3-2 CASSQGRGSTEQYF
TRBJ1-2 NA TRBV7-2 CASISDPGPSYGYTF
TRBJ1-6 TRBD1 TRBV30 CAWSVDRDSPLHF
TRBJ2-1 TRBD1 TRBV7-9 CASSPRDRGYNEQFF